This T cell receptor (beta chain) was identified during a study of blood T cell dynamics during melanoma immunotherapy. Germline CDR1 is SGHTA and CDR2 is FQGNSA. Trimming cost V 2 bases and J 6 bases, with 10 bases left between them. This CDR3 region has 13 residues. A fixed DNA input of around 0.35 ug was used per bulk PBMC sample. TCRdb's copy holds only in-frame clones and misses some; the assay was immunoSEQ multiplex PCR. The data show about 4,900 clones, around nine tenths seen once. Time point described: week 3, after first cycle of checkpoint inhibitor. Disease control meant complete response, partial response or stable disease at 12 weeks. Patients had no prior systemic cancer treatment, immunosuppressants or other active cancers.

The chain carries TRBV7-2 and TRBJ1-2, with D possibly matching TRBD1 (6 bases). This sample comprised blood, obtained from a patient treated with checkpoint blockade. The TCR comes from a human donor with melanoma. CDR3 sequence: CASSLREGDGYTF. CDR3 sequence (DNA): TGTGCCAGCAGCTTAAGGGAGGGGGATGGCTACACCTTC.